The 5 T cell receptor beta chains below were found in one sample sequenced in a study of blood T cell repertoires in COVID-19. Sequencing used immunoSEQ multiplex PCR; TCRdb keeps in-frame clones, though not all of them. This table has over 95,000 clones, 84% appearing once. Input material: peripheral blood. These receptors were taken from a man in his 70s with active or convalescent COVID-19.

The chain joins TRBV7-9 to TRBJ1-2; TRBD1 matches 7 bases. This CDR3 is built from 14 residues. The V segment lost 6 bases and the J segment 5 bases; nucleotides outside the gene matches: 9. Germline V gene lookup returns CDR1 SEHNR and CDR2 FQNEAQ (reference sequence). CDR3 sequence reads: CASSRESGGYGYTF. CDR3 sequence (DNA): TGTGCCAGCAGTAGGGAGTCAGGGGGGTATGGCTACACCTTC.

V gene TRBV12-3 or TRBV12-4 combines with J gene TRBJ2-7; no definite D call. This CDR3 contains 13 residues. The ends were cut back, 3 bases at V and 3 bases at J, with 9 bases in the middle. CDR3 sequence: CASSLRRYYEQYF. In DNA, the CDR3 is TGTGCCAGCAGTTTGCGGCGGTACTACGAGCAGTACTTC.

The rearrangement uses TRBV30 and TRBJ1-6; no definite D call. Germline V gene data show CDR1 as GTSNPN and CDR2 as SVGIG (reference sequence). This CDR3 contains 16 residues. Trimming left V 4 bases short and J 4 bases short, with 17 bases between. This CDR3 is CAWTDDTAGYNSPLHF. CDR3 in DNA: TGTGCCTGGACCGACGATACCGCGGGTTATAATTCACCCCTCCACTTT.

V usage is TRBV7-9 and J usage is TRBJ2-7; the D gene is possibly TRBD1 (6 bases). Between the trimmed V and J ends, which lost 1 base and 7 bases, there was a span of 14 bases. This CDR3 is 14 amino acids long. Germline lookup yields CDR1 SEHNR and CDR2 FQNEAQ (reference sequence). The CDR3 loop is CASSLGGLSGEQYF. As DNA, the CDR3 is TGTGCCAGCAGCTTAGGGGGGCTTTCAGGGGAGCAGTACTTC.

The chain uses TRBV19 and TRBJ1-2; tentative D call: TRBD1 (6 bases). Trimming left V 7 bases short and J 5 bases short, with 20 bases between. The CDR3 is 15 residues long. Germline loops: CDR1 LNHDA, CDR2 SQIVND (reference sequence). Here the CDR3 reads CASNLSARGLYGYTF. In DNA form, the CDR3 reads TGTGCCAGTAACCTATCGGCCAGGGGTTTGTATGGCTACACCTTC.